This T cell receptor (beta chain) emerged from a study of T-cell memory formation after mild COVID-19. Across the whole study: Among the donors, TCR clusters were largely specific to each donor.

The CDR3 is 14 residues long. Germline trimming cut 6 bases from V and 7 bases from J; bases unmatched to any gene: 10. From germline, CDR1 is SGHRS and CDR2 YFSETQ. TCRdb recomputed calls from the 5' RACE reads with MiXCR, one row per CDR3 protein. The sample yields roughly 130,000 distinct CDR3 sequences, about 5.9% seen once. About this clonotype: Its antigen remains unknown.

Study findings and constraints: Largely, contracting CD4+ clones fell within CM and EM, and contracting CD8+ clones within EMRA. The second-wave clones peaking on day 37 were not confirmed as SARS-CoV-2-specific.

The origin of this receptor is an adult woman who had mild COVID-19 (a few samples of this study predate the infection). Cell type and time point are not known. V is TRBV5-1 and J is TRBJ2-7, with 10 bases lining up with TRBD1. The sequenced sample consisted of PBMCs or a T cell subset sorted from them (not recorded which). CDR3 sequence (DNA): TGCGCCAGCACGCACCGACAGGGGGCTAGGGAGCAGTACTTC. Amino acid sequence: CASTHRQGAREQYF.